Sequencing of this T cell receptor (beta chain) was carried out in a study of blood T cell repertoires in COVID-19. In the study overall: The United States, Italy and Spain supplied acute and convalescent COVID-19 samples. Sources were T cells, B-cell-depleted T cells, or PBMCs; the material itself was cDNA or gDNA.

This CDR3 contains 14 residues. In germline, CDR1 is MNHEY, CDR2 SVGAGI. The V end lost 7 bases, the J end lost 8 bases, and 17 bases lay between the germline ends. Sequenced by immunoSEQ multiplex PCR; TCRdb stores in-frame clones only, minus some. The sample holds approximately 250,000 clones, about nine tenths seen once. Recruitment covered fewer than 25 US areas and drew participants whose ages spanned roughly 18 to 95 years. Self-reported history from a screening survey and questionnaire set each donor's cohort. Sequencing input: PBMCs or T cells enriched from blood (not recorded which). The origin of this receptor is a middle-aged woman with acute COVID-19. The gene calls are TRBV6-5 and TRBJ1-4, with D maybe TRBD1 (6 bases). Here the CDR3 reads CASTTDSFAEKLFF. The CDR3 nucleotides are TGTGCCAGCACCACGGACAGTTTTGCGGAAAAACTGTTTTTT.